This entry features one TCR beta chain sequence. No antigen is known for it. The CDR3 covers 15 residues. Germline CDR1 and CDR2: MGHDK and SYGVNS. V was trimmed by 3 bases and J by 1 base, leaving 12 bases between them. The study pooled second doses at about 4 or about 12 weeks. This specimen comes from a study of T cell responses to AZD1222 COVID-19 vaccine. Study-wide points: Distributed over spike, vaccine-associated CD4 TCRs predominated at 160-218 and 743-854.

Produced via immunoSEQ multiplex PCR; TCRdb's table is partial and in-frame only. Among about 110,000 clones, 94% were seen once, and the ten largest hold approximately 2.8%. This specimen consisted of peripheral blood, obtained 28 days after the second AZD1222 dose. V is TRBV25-1 and J is TRBJ1-1; D is possibly TRBD1 (6 bases). The clonotype was recovered from an adult who received the AZD1222 COVID-19 vaccine. CDR3 residues: CASSESGTPNTEAFF. CDR3 DNA: TGTGCCAGCAGTGAGTCTGGGACACCGAACACTGAAGCTTTCTTT.